These 15 T cell receptor beta chains came from one sample sequenced in a study of T cells in localized non-small cell lung cancer. Assay used: immunoSEQ multiplex PCR; TCRdb lists only in-frame clones, some missing. The sample has over 70,000 clones, approximately 90% seen once; the top ten hold approximately 4%. Sample: PBMCs, taken before any cancer treatment. Source of these receptors: a woman aged 35 to 70 with stage II squamous cell lung carcinoma.

The J gene is TRBJ1-1, the V gene TRBV15; no clear D. With 4 bases removed from V and 1 base from J, the gap between germline ends came to 7 bases. The CDR3 loop spans 13 amino acids. The germline V gene has CDR1 LNHNV and CDR2 YYDKDF (reference sequence). This chain's CDR3 is CATSKAGNTEAFF. The DNA of the CDR3 is TGTGCCACCAGCAAAGCAGGGAACACTGAAGCTTTCTTT.

J is TRBJ1-4 and V is TRBV19; D unresolved. The V end lost 5 bases, the J end lost 4 bases, and 8 bases lay between the germline ends. Germline CDR1 is LNHDA and CDR2 is SQIVND (reference sequence). The CDR3 extends over 13 amino acids. The CDR3 DNA follows: TGTGCCAGTAGTCGGGGAATTAATGAAAAACTGTTTTTT. Amino acids: CASSRGINEKLFF.

The rearrangement links TRBV30 to TRBJ2-7; D is unresolved. From germline, CDR1 is GTSNPN and CDR2 SVGIG (reference sequence). The CDR3 extends over 13 amino acids. V was cut by 0 bases and J by 3 bases, with 9 bases left in between. The CDR3 sequence is CAWSVSDNYEQYF. CDR3 coding DNA: TGTGCCTGGAGTGTTTCTGACAACTACGAGCAGTACTTC. The variable domain in full, completed from reference TRBV30 and TRBJ2-7, reads SQTIHQWPATLVQPVGSPLSLECTVEGTSNPNLYWYRQAAGRGLQLLFYSVGIGQISSEVPQNLSASRPQDRQFILSSKKLLLSDSGFYLCAWSVSDNYEQYFGPGTRLTVT.

The chain links TRBV29-1 to TRBJ2-3; D could derive from TRBD1 or TRBD2 (5 bases each). The length of the CDR3 is 12 residues. CDR1 SQVTM and CDR2 ANQGSEA come from the germline V gene. Trimming shortened V by 0 bases and J by 8 bases, and 9 bases separated the two germline ends. CDR3 sequence reads: CSVEDGGLTQYF. For the CDR3, the DNA is TGCAGCGTTGAAGATGGGGGTCTTACGCAGTATTTT.

V gene TRBV11-3 combines with J gene TRBJ2-5, with TRBD1 matching over 9 bases. The V segment lost 0 bases and the J segment 5 bases; nucleotides outside the gene matches: 4. This CDR3 contains 15 residues. Per germline, CDR1 SGHNT and CDR2 YENEEA. In nucleotides, the CDR3 is TGTGCCAGCAGCTTAGAGGGGACAGGGAGGGAGACCCAGTACTTC. Translation: CASSLEGTGRETQYF. Filled out from reference TRBV11-3 and TRBJ2-5, the complete variable domain reads EAGVVQSPRYKIIEKKQPVAFWCNPISGHNTLYWYLQNLGQGPELLIRYENEEAVDDSQLPKDRFSAERLKGVDSTLKIQPAELGDSAVYLCASSLEGTGRETQYFGPGTRLLVL.

The chain employs TRBV4-2 and TRBJ2-7; 9 bases are a match to TRBD1. The CDR3 runs to 15 residues. Germline trimming cut 3 bases from V and 5 bases from J; bases unmatched to any gene: 8. Germline V gives CDR1 LGHNA, CDR2 YNFKEQ. In DNA, the CDR3 is TGTGCCAGCAGCCAGACGGGACAGGGTAATCACGAGCAGTACTTC. Translated: CASSQTGQGNHEQYF.

The chain has TRBV11-2 and TRBJ2-3; the match to TRBD2 covers 13 bases. The CDR3 is 16 amino acids. Germline CDR1 and CDR2: SGHAT and FQNNGV. V lost 3 bases and J lost 4; bases outside the gene matches: 4. The CDR3, as DNA: TGTGCCAGCAGCTTGGGACTAGCGGGGACCCCAGATACGCAGTATTTT. Translated, it gives CASSLGLAGTPDTQYF.

The rearrangement links TRBV5-4 to TRBJ1-1, with no clear D. Deletions cut 1 base from V and 1 base from J, with 5 bases between. This CDR3 spans 13 amino acids. CDR1 and CDR2 from the germline V gene are SGHNT and YYREEE (reference sequence). CDR3 sequence (DNA): TGTGCCAGCAGCTTGTGGGGGAACACTGAAGCTTTCTTT. It translates to CASSLWGNTEAFF. The full variable domain, in which reference TRBV5-4 and TRBJ1-1 provide the parts outside the CDR3, is ETGVTQSPTHLIKTRGQQVTLRCSSQSGHNTVSWYQQALGQGPQFIFQYYREEENGRGNFPPRFSGLQFPNYSSELNVNALELDDSALYLCASSLWGNTEAFFGQGTRLTVV.

The rearrangement uses TRBV2 and TRBJ1-4; D is unresolved. Germline V gives CDR1 SNHLY, CDR2 FYNNEI. This CDR3 contains 14 residues. The V end was cut by 8 bases, the J end by 0 bases, with 10 bases between. CDR3 DNA sequence: TGTGCCAGCCTGCGGGAAGCAACTAATGAAAAACTGTTTTTT. Its translation is CASLREATNEKLFF.

The V gene is TRBV30, the J gene TRBJ1-2, with D maybe TRBD1 (5 bases). The V end was cut by 4 bases, the J end by 8 bases, with 20 bases between. CDR1 and CDR2 from the germline V gene are GTSNPN and SVGIG (reference sequence). This CDR3 contains 14 residues. The CDR3 reads CAWKSDSHIGGYTF. Here the CDR3 DNA reads TGTGCCTGGAAGTCCGACAGCCACATAGGGGGCTACACCTTC.

This sequence joins TRBV7-9 and TRBJ1-1, with D unresolved. V lost 3 bases and J 7 bases, leaving 18 bases between the germline ends. This CDR3 is built from 15 residues. Germline CDR1 is SEHNR and CDR2 is FQNEAQ (reference sequence). The CDR3: CASSFGEGWRSEAFF. The CDR3, as DNA: TGTGCCAGCAGCTTCGGGGAGGGTTGGAGGAGTGAAGCTTTCTTT. The variable domain in full, completed from reference TRBV7-9 and TRBJ1-1, reads DTGVSQNPRHKITKRGQNVTFRCDPISEHNRLYWYRQTLGQGPEFLTYFQNEAQLEKSRLLSDRFSAERPKGSFSTLEIQRTEQGDSAMYLCASSFGEGWRSEAFFGQGTRLTVV.

The V call is TRBV6-5, the J call TRBJ1-1; a possible D gene is TRBD1 (6 bases). Germline V gene sequence: CDR1 MNHEY, CDR2 SVGAGI. Trimming cost V 8 bases and J 4 bases, with 14 bases left between them. The CDR3 extends over 13 amino acids. CDR3 nucleotide sequence: TGTGCCAGCCGGACCGGGGGCGGCACTGAAGCTTTCTTT. It is translated as CASRTGGGTEAFF.

As for this clone: The junction differs from germline at one of its ends, possibly a read error. The rearrangement uses TRBV11-2 and TRBJ1-5; a possible D gene is TRBD1 (5 bases). CDR1 is SGHAT, CDR2 FQNNGV, per germline. This CDR3 has 14 residues. CDR3 coding DNA: TGTGCCAGCAGCCGGGACCGTAGCGATCAGCCCCAGCATTTT. It codes for CASSRDRSDQPQHF.

CDR3 sequence reads: CASRFLPDTEAFF. As DNA, the CDR3 is TGTGCCAGCAGATTTCTACCTGACACTGAAGCTTTCTTT. The chain has TRBV2 and TRBJ1-1; D uncertain. Trimming took 6 bases from V and 3 from J, leaving 11 bases between them. The CDR3 is 13 amino acids. Germline V gene data show CDR1 as SNHLY and CDR2 as FYNNEI.

The chain has TRBV10-2 and TRBJ1-3; D gene ambiguous. The CDR3 is 11 amino acids. Trimming stripped 4 bases from V and 7 bases from J, with 5 bases between. Germline CDR1 is WSHSY and CDR2 is SAAADI. DNA for the CDR3: TGCGCCAGCAGTGCCTCTAACACCATATATTTT. This encodes CASSASNTIYF.